This T cell receptor beta chain comes out of a study of beta chain features in type 1 diabetes. Study-wide results and limits: Researchers cautioned that cDNA sequencing could over-represent cells with high TCR expression. Type 1 diabetes patients had moderately but significantly shorter TCRB CDR3s in all four CD4+ subsets. The VDJ junctions of type 1 diabetes patients carried fewer insertions and more deletions.

Without exception, sorted populations had purity beyond 98%. J was trimmed by 3 bases and V by 7 bases; bases with no gene match: 3. The germline gives CDR1 SNHLY, CDR2 FYNNEI. The CDR3 has 12 residues. Sequenced material consisted of expressed TCRB transcripts (all of the isolated RNA was reverse transcribed). Produced via immunoSEQ multiplex PCR; TCRdb's table is partial and in-frame only. The table has roughly 700,000 clones, about an eighth seen once. The table lists this clone with a few counts. Its cognate antigen is unknown. This sequence joins TRBV2 and TRBJ2-7; 7 bases line up with TRBD1. Input material: naive CD4+ T cells from blood. The TCR comes from a man between 18 and 35 years old with type 1 diabetes. CDR3 amino acids: CASTRTGYEQYF. CDR3 sequence (DNA): TGTGCCAGCACCAGGACAGGCTACGAGCAGTACTTC.